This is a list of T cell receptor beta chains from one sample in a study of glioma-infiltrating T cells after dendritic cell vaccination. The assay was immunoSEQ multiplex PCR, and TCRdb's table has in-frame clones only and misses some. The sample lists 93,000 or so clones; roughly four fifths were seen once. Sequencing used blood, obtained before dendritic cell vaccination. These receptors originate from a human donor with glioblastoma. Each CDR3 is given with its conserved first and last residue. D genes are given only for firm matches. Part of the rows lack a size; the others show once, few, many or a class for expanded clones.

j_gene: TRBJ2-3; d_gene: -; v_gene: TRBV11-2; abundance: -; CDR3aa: CASSLDGQTDTQYF; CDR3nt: TGTGCCAGCAGCTTAGATGGACAGACAGATACGCAGTATTTT
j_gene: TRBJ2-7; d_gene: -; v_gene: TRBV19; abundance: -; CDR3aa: CASSISQVSYEQYF; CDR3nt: TGTGCCAGTAGTATCTCCCAGGTTTCCTACGAGCAGTACTTC
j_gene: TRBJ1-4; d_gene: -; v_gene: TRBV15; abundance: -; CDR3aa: CATSQNRAGAEKLFF; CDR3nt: TGTGCCACCAGCCAAAATCGGGCAGGGGCTGAAAAACTGTTTTTT
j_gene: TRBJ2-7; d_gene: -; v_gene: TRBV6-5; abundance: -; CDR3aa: CASSQSGTYEQYF; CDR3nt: TGTGCCAGCAGTCAATCCGGGACCTACGAGCAGTACTTC
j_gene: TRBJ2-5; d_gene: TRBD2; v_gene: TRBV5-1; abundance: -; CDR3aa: CASSLEAGGGETQYF; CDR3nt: TGCGCCAGCAGCTTGGAGGCGGGGGGAGGGGAGACCCAGTACTTC
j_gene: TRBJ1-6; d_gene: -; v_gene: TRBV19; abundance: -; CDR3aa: CASKGDPFASPLHF; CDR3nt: TGTGCCAGTAAGGGGGACCCCTTCGCTTCACCCCTCCACTTT
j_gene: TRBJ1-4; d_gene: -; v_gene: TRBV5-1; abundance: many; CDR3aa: CASSLAAATNEKLFF; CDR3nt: TGCGCCAGCAGCTTGGCGGCGGCTACTAATGAAAAACTGTTTTTT
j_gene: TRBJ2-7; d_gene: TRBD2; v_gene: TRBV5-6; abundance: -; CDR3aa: CASSLASGGYYEQYF; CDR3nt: TGTGCCAGCAGCTTAGCTAGCGGGGGGTACTACGAGCAGTACTTC
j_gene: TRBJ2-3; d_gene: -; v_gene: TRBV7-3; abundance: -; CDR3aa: CASSLMGAPTDTQYF; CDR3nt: TGTGCCAGCAGCTTAATGGGGGCACCGACAGATACGCAGTATTTT
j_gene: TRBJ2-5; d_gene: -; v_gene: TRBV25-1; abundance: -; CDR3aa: CASSDYGSGETQYF; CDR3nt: TGTGCCAGCAGTGATTATGGGAGTGGGGAGACCCAGTACTTC
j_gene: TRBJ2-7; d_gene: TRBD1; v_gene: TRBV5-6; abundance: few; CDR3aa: CASSLVGQAIYEQYF; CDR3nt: TGTGCCAGCAGCTTGGTCGGACAGGCGATCTACGAGCAGTACTTC
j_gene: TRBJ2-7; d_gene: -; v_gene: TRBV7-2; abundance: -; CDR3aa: CASARSSSYEQYF; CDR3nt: TGTGCCAGCGCCAGATCAAGCTCCTACGAGCAGTACTTC
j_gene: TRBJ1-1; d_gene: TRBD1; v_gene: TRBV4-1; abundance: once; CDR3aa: CASSTQPGQRNTEAFF; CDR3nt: TGCGCCAGCAGCACTCAACCGGGACAGAGGAACACTGAAGCTTTCTTT
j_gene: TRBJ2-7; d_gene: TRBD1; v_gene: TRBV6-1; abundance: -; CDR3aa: CASTTGNYEQYF; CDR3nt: TGTGCCAGTACGACAGGGAACTACGAGCAGTACTTC
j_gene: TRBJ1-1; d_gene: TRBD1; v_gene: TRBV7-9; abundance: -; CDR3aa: CASSFGQGANGEAFF; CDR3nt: TGTGCCAGCAGCTTTGGCCAGGGGGCAAACGGTGAAGCTTTCTTT
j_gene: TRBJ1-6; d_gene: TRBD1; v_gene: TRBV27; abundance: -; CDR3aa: CASSDRDFYNSPLHF; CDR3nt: TGTGCCAGCAGTGACAGGGATTTTTATAATTCACCCCTCCACTTT
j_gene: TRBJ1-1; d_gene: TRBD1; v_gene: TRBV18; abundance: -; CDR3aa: CASSPRQGNTEAFF; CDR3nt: TGTGCCAGCTCACCAAGACAGGGGAACACTGAAGCTTTCTTT
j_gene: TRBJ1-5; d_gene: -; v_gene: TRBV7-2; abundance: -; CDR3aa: CASSLAWTRYSNQPQHF; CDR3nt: TGTGCCAGCAGCTTAGCGTGGACAAGATATAGCAATCAGCCCCAGCATTTT
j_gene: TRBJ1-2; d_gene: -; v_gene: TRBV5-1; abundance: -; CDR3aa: CASSLVGEGTTNYGYTF; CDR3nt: TGCGCCAGCAGCTTGGTAGGGGAAGGGACTACTAACTATGGCTACACCTTC
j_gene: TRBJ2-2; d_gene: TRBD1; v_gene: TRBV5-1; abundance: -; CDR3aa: CASSSRGGQAVGELFF; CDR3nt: TGCGCCAGCAGCTCTCGTGGGGGACAGGCGGTCGGGGAGCTGTTTTTT
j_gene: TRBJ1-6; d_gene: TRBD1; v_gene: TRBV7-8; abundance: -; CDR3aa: CASALGQGGSPLHF; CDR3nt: TGTGCCAGCGCCTTGGGACAGGGTGGATCACCCCTCCACTTT
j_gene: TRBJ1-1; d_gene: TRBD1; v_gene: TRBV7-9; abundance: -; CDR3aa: CASSAGFRGPWMNTEAFF; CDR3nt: TGTGCCAGCAGCGCAGGGTTTAGGGGGCCCTGGATGAACACTGAAGCTTTCTTT
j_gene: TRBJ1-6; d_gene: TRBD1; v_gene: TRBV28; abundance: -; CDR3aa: CASSSNRWQGARGGNSPLHF; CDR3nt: TGTGCCAGCAGTTCCAACCGTTGGCAGGGGGCTAGGGGTGGAAATTCACCCCTCCACTTT
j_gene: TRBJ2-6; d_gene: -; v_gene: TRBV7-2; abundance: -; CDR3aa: CASNAPGAFSGANVLTF; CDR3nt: TGTGCCAGCAACGCACCGGGAGCCTTCTCTGGGGCCAACGTCCTGACTTTC
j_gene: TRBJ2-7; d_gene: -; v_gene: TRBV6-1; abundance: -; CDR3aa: CASRASGVGPYEQYF; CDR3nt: TGTGCCAGCAGGGCTTCGGGGGTGGGGCCCTACGAGCAGTACTTC
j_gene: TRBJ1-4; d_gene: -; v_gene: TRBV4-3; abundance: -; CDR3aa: CASSRGWAGTNEKLFF; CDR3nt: TGCGCCAGCAGCCGCGGATGGGCAGGGACTAATGAAAAACTGTTTTTT
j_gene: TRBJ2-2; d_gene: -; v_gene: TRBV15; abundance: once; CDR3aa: CATSRDMELNPGELFF; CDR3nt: TGTGCCACCAGCAGAGATATGGAGTTAAACCCCGGGGAGCTGTTTTTT
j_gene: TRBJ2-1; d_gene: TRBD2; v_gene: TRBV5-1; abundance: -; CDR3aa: CASSVPGLAGDNEQFF; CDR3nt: TGCGCCAGCAGCGTCCCGGGACTAGCGGGGGATAATGAGCAGTTCTTC
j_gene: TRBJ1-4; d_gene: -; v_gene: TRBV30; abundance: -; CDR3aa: CAWSGIDTGTNEKLFF; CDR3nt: TGTGCCTGGAGTGGAATCGACACGGGGACTAATGAAAAACTGTTTTTT
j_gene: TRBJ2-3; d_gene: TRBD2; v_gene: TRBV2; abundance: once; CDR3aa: CASSQLAGVQYF; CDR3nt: TGTGCCAGCAGCCAACTAGCGGGGGTCCAGTATTTT
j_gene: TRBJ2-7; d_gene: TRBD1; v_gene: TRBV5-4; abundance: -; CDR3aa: CASSSGTGVGEQYF; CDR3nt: TGTGCCAGCAGCTCCGGGACAGGGGTCGGCGAGCAGTACTTC
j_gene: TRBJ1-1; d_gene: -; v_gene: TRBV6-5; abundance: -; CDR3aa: CASSVDYRETEAFF; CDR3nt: TGTGCCAGCAGTGTGGACTATAGAGAGACTGAAGCTTTCTTT
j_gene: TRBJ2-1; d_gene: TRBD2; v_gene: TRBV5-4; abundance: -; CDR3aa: CASTTLAGSSYNEQFF; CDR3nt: TGTGCCAGCACCACACTAGCGGGGAGCTCCTACAATGAGCAGTTCTTC
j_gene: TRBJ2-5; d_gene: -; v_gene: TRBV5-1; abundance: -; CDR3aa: CASSPSPPGETQYF; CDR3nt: TGCGCCAGCAGCCCTAGTCCCCCTGGGGAGACCCAGTACTTC
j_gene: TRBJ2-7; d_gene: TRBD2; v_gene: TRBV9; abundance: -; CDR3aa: CASSPLAGGGDEQYF; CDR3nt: TGTGCCAGCAGCCCATTAGCGGGGGGAGGCGACGAGCAGTACTTC
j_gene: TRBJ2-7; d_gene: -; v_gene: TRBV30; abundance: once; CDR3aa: CAWRAGTTALYEQYF; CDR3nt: TGTGCCTGGAGGGCCGGGACAACGGCTCTCTACGAGCAGTACTTC
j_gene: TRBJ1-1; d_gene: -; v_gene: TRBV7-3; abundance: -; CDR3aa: CASSLIPMNTEAFF; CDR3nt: TGTGCCAGCAGCTTAATTCCCATGAACACTGAAGCTTTCTTT
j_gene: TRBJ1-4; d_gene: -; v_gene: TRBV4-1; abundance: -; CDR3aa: CASSQESLGVLAEKTNEKLFF; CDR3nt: TGCGCCAGCAGCCAAGAGTCTCTCGGGGTATTGGCTGAAAAGACTAATGAAAAACTGTTTTTT
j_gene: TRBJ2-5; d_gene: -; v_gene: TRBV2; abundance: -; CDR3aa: CASTLDKPEETQYF; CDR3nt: TGTGCCAGCACCCTGGACAAACCTGAGGAGACCCAGTACTTC
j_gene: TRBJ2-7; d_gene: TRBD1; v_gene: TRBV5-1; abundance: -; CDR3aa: CASSFGTGGYEQYF; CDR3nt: TGCGCCAGCAGCTTTGGGACAGGGGGTTACGAGCAGTACTTC
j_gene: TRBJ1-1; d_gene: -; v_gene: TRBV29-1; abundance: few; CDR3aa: CSDGLMNTEAFF; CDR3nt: TGCAGCGATGGGCTGATGAACACTGAAGCTTTCTTT
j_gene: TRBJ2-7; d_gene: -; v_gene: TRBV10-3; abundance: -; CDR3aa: CAPTGSYEQYF; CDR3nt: TGTGCCCCAACAGGCTCCTACGAGCAGTACTTC
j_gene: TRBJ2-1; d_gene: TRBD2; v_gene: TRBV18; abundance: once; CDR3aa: CASSPRTSGDPYNEQFF; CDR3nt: TGTGCCAGCTCACCGAGGACTAGCGGGGATCCCTACAATGAGCAGTTCTTC